The 22 T cell receptor beta chains listed next were all sequenced from one sample in a study of blood T cell repertoires in COVID-19. Sequencing was performed with immunoSEQ multiplex PCR; in TCRdb, only in-frame clones are kept and a portion is missing. The profile covers around 100,000 clones, with almost 80% appearing a single time and 12% taken by the ten largest. Sequencing was done on a sample of peripheral blood. These receptor sequences come from a woman in her 70s with acute or convalescent COVID-19.

This rearrangement joins TRBV6-5 to TRBJ1-1; weak D call: TRBD1 (6 bases). The CDR3 runs to 13 residues. Germline CDR1 reads MNHEY; CDR2 reads SVGAGI. With 10 bases removed from V and 1 base from J, the gap between germline ends came to 13 bases. Here the CDR3 DNA reads TGTGCCAACTCGAGACAGGCGAACACTGAAGCTTTCTTT. Translated, it gives CANSRQANTEAFF.

V is TRBV9 and J is TRBJ1-1, with TRBD1 as a possible D gene (5 bases). Germline V gives CDR1 SGDLS, CDR2 YYNGEE. V was pared by 3 bases and J by 6 bases, with 15 bases between. The length of the CDR3 is 14 residues. CDR3 loop: CASSAFRGGSEAFF. CDR3 sequence (DNA): TGTGCCAGCAGCGCCTTTAGGGGAGGGTCTGAAGCTTTCTTT.

This clone was picked up a small number of times. The V call is TRBV2, the J call TRBJ2-2; no reliable D call. Germline lookup yields CDR1 SNHLY and CDR2 FYNNEI. CDR3 length equals 14 residues. Trimming removed 1 base at V and 2 bases at J, with 5 bases between. The CDR3 loop reads CASSEVPNTGELFF. The CDR3 region has the DNA TGTGCCAGCAGTGAAGTCCCTAACACCGGGGAGCTGTTTTTT.

This chain connects TRBV20-1 to TRBJ1-2; D remains unclear. Trimming removed 8 bases from V and 4 bases from J, with 11 bases in between. The CDR3 contains 11 residues. Germline-derived CDR1 and CDR2 are DFQATT and SNEGSKA (reference sequence). The CDR3 bases are TGCAGTACGTACGGACTCTATGGCTACACCTTC. This sequence encodes CSTYGLYGYTF.

This chain uses TRBV19 with TRBJ1-1; 8 nucleotides line up with TRBD1. With 8 bases clipped from V and 5 bases from J, the junction kept 7 bases outside the gene matches. Germline CDR1 reads LNHDA; CDR2 reads SQIVND (reference sequence). This CDR3 spans 13 amino acids. CDR3 DNA sequence: TGTGCCAGTCAGGGGGCCGTCGGGACTGAAGCTTTCTTT. This sequence encodes CASQGAVGTEAFF.

The CDR3 spells CASSLGSGGSGELFF. As DNA, the CDR3 is TGTGCCAGCAGCTTAGGGTCAGGGGGCTCCGGGGAGCTGTTTTTT. The rearrangement joins TRBV7-7 to TRBJ2-2; 8 bases align to TRBD1. The CDR3 is 15 amino acids. The trim removed 1 base at V and 6 bases at J, leaving 4 bases unmatched. Per the germline V gene, CDR1 is SSHAT and CDR2 is FNYEAQ (reference sequence).

This clone was observed at least ten times. The chain couples TRBV6-6 to TRBJ1-2; D may be TRBD1 (5 bases). V was trimmed by 0 bases and J by 7 bases, leaving 6 bases between them. This CDR3 has 12 residues. CDR1 is MNHNY and CDR2 is SVGAGI in the germline V gene (reference sequence). The CDR3 DNA is TGTGCCAGCAGTTACTCGCAGGGTGGCTACACCTTC. The encoded protein is CASSYSQGGYTF.

The rearrangement joins TRBV19 to TRBJ1-5; D is ambiguous. V lost 6 bases, J lost 8 bases, and 11 bases lay in between. This CDR3 has 12 residues. The V gene's germline CDR1 is LNHDA and CDR2 SQIVND (reference sequence). CDR3 nucleotides: TGTGCCAGTAGGGCGGGGTGGGAGCCCCAGCATTTT. Amino acids: CASRAGWEPQHF.

This chain uses TRBV5-1 with TRBJ1-3; D ambiguous. V was trimmed by 4 bases and J by 3 bases, leaving 8 bases between them. The germline V gene encodes CDR1 SGHRS and CDR2 YFSETQ. This CDR3 has 13 residues. CDR3 DNA sequence: TGCGCCAGCAGCCCCGCGGTTGGAAACACCATATATTTT. Residues: CASSPAVGNTIYF.

The rearrangement joins TRBV6-5 to TRBJ2-1, with 13 nucleotides matching TRBD2. Germline CDR1 and CDR2: MNHEY and SVGAGI. The V segment lost 4 bases and the J segment 15 bases; nucleotides outside the gene matches: 12. This CDR3 has 15 amino acids. The CDR3 nucleotides are TGTGCCAGCAGTTCCCGGACTAGCGGGGGCTCAGCCCGGTTCTTC. Encoded protein: CASSSRTSGGSARFF.

This chain links TRBV9 with TRBJ2-1, with D perhaps TRBD1 (6 bases). There are 15 residues in the CDR3. The germline V and J ends were trimmed by 4 bases and 4 bases, with 15 bases remaining between them. Germline V gene sequence: CDR1 SGDLS, CDR2 YYNGEE. The CDR3 here is CASSPQGQRYNEQFF. DNA of the CDR3: TGTGCCAGCAGCCCCCAGGGGCAGAGATACAATGAGCAGTTCTTC.

The chain employs TRBV9 and TRBJ1-3; unclear D gene. Germline-derived CDR1 and CDR2 are SGDLS and YYNGEE. The CDR3 spans 13 residues. The V end lost 4 bases, the J end lost 0 bases, and 5 bases lay between the germline ends. CDR3 nucleotides: TGTGCCAGCAGCCCCCTCTCTGGAAACACCATATATTTT. Its translation: CASSPLSGNTIYF.

The chain carries TRBV3-1 (or the pseudogene TRBV3-2) and TRBJ2-5; the match to TRBD1 covers 11 bases. Germline lookup yields CDR1 LGHDT and CDR2 YNNKEL (reference sequence). V was clipped by 3 bases and J by 7 bases; unmatched bases: 10. The CDR3 is 16 residues long. The CDR3, as DNA: TGTGCCAGCAGCCACCCGTTTGGACAGGGGGCGCCGACCCAGTACTTC. Its protein is CASSHPFGQGAPTQYF.

The V and J genes are TRBV5-6 and TRBJ2-2; D is unclear. Trimming took 2 bases from V and 4 from J, leaving 6 bases between them. The CDR3 totals 13 residues. CDR1 SGHDT and CDR2 YYEEEE come from the germline V gene. CDR3 DNA: TGTGCCAGCAGCTTCGCGATCACCGGGGAGCTGTTTTTT. Protein: CASSFAITGELFF.

CDR3 nucleotide sequence: TGTGCCAGCTCCATCGGCGGCGGTCGGGGCACAGATACGCAGTATTTT. This encodes CASSIGGGRGTDTQYF. The V and J genes are TRBV18 and TRBJ2-3; no clear D gene. Germline CDR1 is KGHSH and CDR2 is LQKENI. Between the trimmed V and J ends, which lost 6 bases and 1 base, there was a span of 17 bases. The CDR3 spans 16 residues.

This clone was detected only once. J is TRBJ1-4 and V is TRBV19; 8 nucleotides line up with TRBD1. The ends lost 2 bases at V and 6 bases at J; junction bases unmatched: 8. Germline CDR1 and CDR2: LNHDA and SQIVND (reference sequence). CDR3 size: 16 residues. The CDR3 spells CASSIPRGLRDEKLFF. In DNA, the CDR3 is TGTGCCAGTAGTATACCCAGGGGGCTACGGGATGAAAAACTGTTTTTT.

DNA of the CDR3: TGTGCCAGCAGTGAAATCGAAGGAGTCCAAATGCATTTT. Translated: CASSEIEGVQMHF. This sequence joins TRBV6-1 and TRBJ1-5; no firm D call. Germline CDR1 MNHNS, CDR2 SASEGT. This CDR3 has 13 residues. The V and J ends lost 2 bases and 15 bases respectively, with 17 bases between them.

The CDR3 DNA sequence: TGTGCCAGCAACCCGGGTCTCGTGGGTTCACCCCTCCACTTT. This gives the protein CASNPGLVGSPLHF. The V and J genes are TRBV7-2 and TRBJ1-6; D uncertain. Germline assignment: CDR1 SGHTA and CDR2 FQGNSA. The CDR3 totals 14 residues. V was clipped by 7 bases and J by 9 bases, with 16 bases between them.

The chain has TRBV5-8 and TRBJ1-5; D not certain. V shed 2 bases and J shed 1 base, with 7 bases lying between them. From germline, CDR1 is SGHTS and CDR2 YDEGEE. This CDR3 region has 14 residues. CDR3 sequence reads: CASSFGGSNQPQHF. The CDR3 bases are TGTGCCAGCAGCTTCGGAGGGAGCAATCAGCCCCAGCATTTT.

This clone was counted a few times. For the CDR3, the DNA is TGTGCCTGGACGGCCACTAGGGAGACCCAGTACTTC. It codes for CAWTATRETQYF. The chain has TRBV30 and TRBJ2-5, with D maybe TRBD2 (5 bases). Germline values: CDR1 GTSNPN, CDR2 SVGIG (reference sequence). V lost 4 bases and J lost 5, with 11 bases in between. CDR3 length: 12 amino acids.

This CDR3 reads CASSSGAGVGTDTQYF. CDR3 DNA: TGTGCCAGTAGTAGCGGAGCGGGGGTCGGCACAGATACGCAGTATTTT. The rearrangement uses TRBV19 and TRBJ2-3; 8 bases agree with TRBD2. The trim removed 4 bases at V and 1 base at J, leaving 7 bases unmatched. This CDR3 region has 16 residues. Germline loops: CDR1 LNHDA, CDR2 SQIVND (reference sequence). Using reference TRBV19 and TRBJ2-3 for the parts outside the CDR3, the full variable domain is DGGITQSPKYLFRKEGQNVTLSCEQNLNHDAMYWYRQDPGQGLRLIYYSQIVNDFQKGDIAEGYSVSREKKESFPLTVTSAQKNPTAFYLCASSSGAGVGTDTQYFGPGTRLTVL.

The rearrangement joins TRBV18 to TRBJ1-3, with D perhaps matching TRBD1 (5 bases). The CDR3 length is 17 residues. The V and J ends lost 2 bases and 0 bases respectively, with 14 bases between them. The germline gives CDR1 KGHSH, CDR2 LQKENI. Here the CDR3 DNA reads TGTGCCAGCTCACCAGCGATAGGGGATAGCTCTGGAAACACCATATATTTT. This translates into CASSPAIGDSSGNTIYF.